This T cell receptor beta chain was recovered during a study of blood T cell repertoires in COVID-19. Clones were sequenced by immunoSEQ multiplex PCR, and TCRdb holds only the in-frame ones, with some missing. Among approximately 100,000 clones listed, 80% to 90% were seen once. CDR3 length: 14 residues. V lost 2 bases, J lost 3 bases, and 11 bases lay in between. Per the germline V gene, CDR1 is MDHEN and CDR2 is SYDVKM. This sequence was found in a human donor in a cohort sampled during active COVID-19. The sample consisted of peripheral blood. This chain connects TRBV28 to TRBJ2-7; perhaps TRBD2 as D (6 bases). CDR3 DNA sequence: TGTGCCAGCAGTTTAGCAGGGACTCGCTACGAGCAGTACTTC. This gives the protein CASSLAGTRYEQYF.